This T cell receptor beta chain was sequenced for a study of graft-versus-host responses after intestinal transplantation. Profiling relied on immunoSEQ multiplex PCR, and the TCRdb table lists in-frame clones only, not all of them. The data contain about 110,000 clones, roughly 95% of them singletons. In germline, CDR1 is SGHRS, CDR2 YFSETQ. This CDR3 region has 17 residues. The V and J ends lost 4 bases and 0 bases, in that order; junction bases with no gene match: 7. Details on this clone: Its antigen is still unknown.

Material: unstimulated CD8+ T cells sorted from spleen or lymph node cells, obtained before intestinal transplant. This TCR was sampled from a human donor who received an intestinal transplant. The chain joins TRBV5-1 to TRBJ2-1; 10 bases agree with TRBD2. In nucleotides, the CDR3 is TGCGCCAGCAGCCCATCCCCTAGCGGGAGCTCCTACAATGAGCAGTTCTTC. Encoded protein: CASSPSPSGSSYNEQFF.